This T cell receptor beta chain was sequenced during a study of beta chain features in type 1 diabetes. Study information: Across all samples, roughly 98,000,000 sorted cells were examined. Study results and limitations: Sampled from patients, naive, central memory and Treg TCRB repertoires appeared more similar than those sampled from healthy donors. The study found moderately but significantly shorter TCRB CDR3s in all four CD4+ subsets of Type 1 diabetes patients.

The CDR3 loop spans 14 amino acids. Trimming stripped 1 base from V and 2 bases from J, with 10 bases between. CDR1 SGHRS and CDR2 YFSETQ come from the germline V gene. CD45RO/CCR7/CD25/CD127/CD95/CD27 sorting isolated CD4+ naive, central memory, regulatory and stem cell-like memory cells. Reverse transcribing all isolated RNA meant expressed TCRB transcripts were sequenced. Data came from immunoSEQ multiplex PCR; TCRdb stores just in-frame clones and leaves some out. This sample yields a few hundred thousand clones, of which about 15% are seen a single time; 0.015% to 0.017% belongs to the top ten. This clone was seen only a few times. Its antigen is unknown.

Sequenced: naive CD4+ T cells from blood. This receptor was taken from a man younger than 35 with type 1 diabetes. The rearrangement uses TRBV5-1 and TRBJ2-7; D is perhaps TRBD2 (6 bases). The CDR3 region has the DNA TGCGCCAGCAGCTTGTGGGGGGTAGCCTACGAGCAGTACTTC. This translates into CASSLWGVAYEQYF. Full variable domain (outside the CDR3, taken from reference TRBV5-1 and TRBJ2-7): KAGVTQTPRYLIKTRGQQVTLSCSPISGHRSVSWYQQTPGQGLQFLFEYFSETQRNKGNFPGRFSGRQFSNSRSEMNVSTLELGDSALYLCASSLWGVAYEQYFGPGTRLTVT.